This T cell receptor beta chain was recorded in a study of shared clonotypes between healthy human individuals. This CDR3 is 13 amino acids long. Germline V CDR1 and CDR2: MDHEN, SYDVKM. V lost 8 bases, J lost 8 bases, and 6 bases stayed unmatched. The method was immunoSEQ multiplex PCR; TCRdb's version includes in-frame clones alone and lacks a portion of them. The sample consists of approximately 1,500,000 clones, roughly 96% of them appearing once. This clone was observed once. Its antigen is unknown. Overall study results and limits: Though the depth was large, rarefaction showed that sorted-subset sequencing was incomplete. The four-donor shared clonotypes exceeded non-shared clonotypes in generation probability, with non-shared ones scoring lower.

This chain links TRBV28 with TRBJ1-4, with TRBD1 identical over 9 bases. The sample consisted of naive CD4+ T cells sorted from blood. Subset: CD45RA+ positively selected. This TCR was recovered from a man aged 25-45 years in good health. CDR3 DNA sequence: TGTGCCAGCCTCGGACAGGGGAGGGAAAAACTGTTTTTT. Amino acids: CASLGQGREKLFF.